This entry features one T cell receptor beta chain sequence. Its matching antigen is unknown. This sample stems from a study of OX40 agonist ivuxolimab in advanced cancers. The study's findings and limits: Researchers report that CD8+ T cells had, on average, more expanded clones than CD4+.

Germline assignment: CDR1 KGHSH and CDR2 LQKENI. The J segment lost 0 bases and the V segment lost 2 bases, leaving 4 bases of the junction unmatched. CDR3 length equals 16 residues. Sequenced by immunoSEQ multiplex PCR; TCRdb stores in-frame clones only, minus some. The sample yields over 60,000 clones, roughly nine tenths seen once. The V and J genes are TRBV18 and TRBJ1-3, with 7 bases matching TRBD1. The source is an adult with an advanced solid tumor such as melanoma, head and neck, liver or kidney cancer. The sequenced sample was CD4+ or CD8+ T cells sorted from blood, obtained in a trial of the OX40 agonist ivuxolimab. For the CDR3, the DNA is TGTGCCAGCTCACCAACAGGGGATCCCTCTGGAAACACCATATATTTT. This sequence encodes CASSPTGDPSGNTIYF.